The next 4 T cell receptor beta chains were all read from a single sample in a study of shared clonotypes between healthy human individuals. Some clones are missing from TCRdb's copy, which holds only in-frame ones; the method was immunoSEQ multiplex PCR. The sample yields about 690,000 clones, roughly 91% seen once. Sequences were obtained from memory CD8+ T cells from PBMCs. Subset indicated: CD45RO+ cells pooled with CCR7-negative TemRA cells. The receptors come from a man between 18 and 35 years old in good health. Some clones in this sample may be carry-over from other donors' samples.

V gene TRBV10-3 combines with J gene TRBJ2-5; D ambiguous. The DNA end lines up better with TRBJ2-7; the J call may be wrong. Germline V gene lookup returns CDR1 ENHRY and CDR2 SYGVKD. The CDR3 contains 12 residues. The CDR3 nucleotides are TGTGCCAGCGGCCCACCTTCCTACGAGCAGTACTTC. Protein product: CASGPPSYEQYF.

This rearrangement joins TRBV7-6 to TRBJ2-2; 7 nucleotides line up with TRBD2. After removal of 3 bases from V and 5 bases from J, the junction contained 9 bases not matched to a gene. In germline, CDR1 is SGHVS, CDR2 FNYEAQ. This CDR3 has 16 amino acids. The CDR3, as DNA: TGTGCCAGCAGCTTCCTGAGCGGGACCTATACCGGGGAGCTGTTTTTT. Its protein product is CASSFLSGTYTGELFF.

J is TRBJ1-2 and V is TRBV5-1, with TRBD1 identical over 7 bases. Germline CDR1 is SGHRS and CDR2 is YFSETQ. The ends lost 3 bases at V and 1 base at J; junction bases unmatched: 12. The CDR3 runs to 17 residues. CDR3 loop: CASSWDKATGDNYGYTF. CDR3 nucleotides: TGCGCCAGCAGCTGGGATAAAGCTACAGGGGATAACTATGGCTACACCTTC.

As for this clone: At one of its ends the junction is not consistent with the germline gene, which may arise from a read error. The rearrangement joins TRBV4-3 to TRBJ1-3; maybe TRBD1 (5 bases). Germline loops: CDR1 LGHNA, CDR2 YSLEER. This CDR3 spans 15 amino acids. The CDR3 loop reads CASSQGTRSGNAIYF. The CDR3 DNA sequence: TGCGCCAGCAGCCAGGGGACGCGCTCTGGAAACGCCATATATTTT.